This T cell receptor (beta chain) emerged from a study of CD8 T cells in Susac syndrome (dated by TCRdb to between 2018 and 2021). For the wider study: Whether CD8+ T cell activation and differentiation in Susac syndrome was antigen driven was tested using repertoire sequencing. The paper's findings and limits, for the study overall: The number of individuals in the TCR sequencing and HLA analysis was acknowledged as relatively small.

RNA was extracted using the RNeasy kit, and roughly 0.45 to 1 microgram was reverse transcribed with random hexamers. The immunoSEQ multiplex PCR assay, covering 54 Vbeta and 13 Jbeta segments, was used to amplify TCR beta CDR3 regions. PCR amplification bias was corrected by using a synthetic template baseline for primer optimization and computational correction. Regarding the original processing steps: Reads were assigned to V, D and J genes according to IMGT and analyzed in immunoSEQ Analyzer, with only productive sequences retained. To calculate clonality, Shannon entropy was normalized by log2 of the number of productive unique sequences and then subtracted from one. For each patient and control, public and private clones were evaluated among the 100 most prevalent clones. Susac-specific clones were defined as absent from healthy and MS cohorts, 850 to 1,300 published viral clones and other ImmuneACCESS disease sequences. TCRdb handled the public reads itself, with Q25 trimming in fastp and clone calling in MiXCR, and kept productive beta chains. Every entry covers one CDR3 protein and lists the most common genes and DNA from its rows. The V and J calls reflect TCRdb's pipeline rather than the authors' work. The sample profile shows approximately 150,000 distinct CDR3 sequences; roughly nine tenths of them were found once. The ten largest make up more than 0.07% of the sample.

As regards this clonotype: Its cognate antigen has yet to be identified. No base-level quality is on record; no much larger clone is a single base apart.

V is shortened by 5 bases, J by 4 bases, and the region joining them spans 16 bases. The CDR3 contains 15 residues, cysteine and phenylalanine counted. The DNA shown is the 45-base CDR3, in frame from base 1. From the germline V gene, CDR1 is SGHTA and CDR2 is FQGNSA. Peripheral blood CD8+ and CD4+ T cells from healthy donors, Susac syndrome patients and multiple sclerosis patients were profiled by high-throughput TCR beta sequencing. Healthy donors were included as age- and sex-matched controls. Bulk CD8+ and CD4+ T cells were purified by magnetic negative isolation, whereas CD8+ TEMRA cells were enriched by FACS. Blood was drawn into EDTA tubes, processed within 24 hours, and PBMCs were isolated by density gradient centrifugation. PBMCs intended for TCR sequencing were cryopreserved in liquid nitrogen and were subsequently thawed in a 37 degrees C water bath. Purity of sorted or isolated CD4+, CD8+ and CD8+ TEMRA cells was at least 90%.

The source of this sequence is a human donor in good health. The sequenced material came from CD4+ T cells from PBMCs. Recombination joined TRBV7-2 with TRBJ2-3, with a weak D call of TRBD1 (8 bases match). This receptor has the CDR3 CASSRRTGRADTQYF. Here is the DNA: TGTGCCAGCAGCCGCCGGACAGGGAGGGCAGATACGCAGTATTTT.